These T cell receptor beta chains were read from a single sample in a study of blood T cells in healthy people across ages. TCRdb re-called the 5' RACE reads through MiXCR, storing one row per CDR3 protein. This sample yields about 780,000 distinct CDR3 sequences, of which about 42% are seen a single time; approximately 18% belongs to the top ten. Sample: blood. These receptors all come from an elderly man in good health. Each CDR3 is given with its conserved first and last residue. A D gene is named only where the DNA matches it firmly.

V gene	D gene	CDR3 protein
TRBV9	TRBD2	CASSVSTSGTSYEQYF
TRBV7-2	TRBD1	CASSSPGQVAKNIQYF
TRBV24-1	.	CATSAGSDQPQHF
TRBV5-1	.	CASSVPGGTDTQYF
TRBV12-3/TRBV12-4	TRBD1	CASRQGPVYEQYF
TRBV20-1	.	CSASGFYQSSYNEQFF
TRBV9	.	CASSGQGLGTGELFF
TRBV10-1	.	CASSPRETGELFF
TRBV5-1	TRBD1	CASSIAQGAGELFF
TRBV5-1	TRBD1	CASSLALVGQGGEQFF
TRBV24-1	TRBD2	CATSDRTSGRANEQFF
TRBV25-1	.	CASSGWGLETQYF
TRBV7-2	.	CASSLRPWGANEQFF
TRBV10-3	.	CAISEPGQNNEQFF
TRBV20-1	TRBD1	CSARDFLRTGGNTEAFF
TRBV7-3	TRBD2	CASSLLASGSRVGNEQFF